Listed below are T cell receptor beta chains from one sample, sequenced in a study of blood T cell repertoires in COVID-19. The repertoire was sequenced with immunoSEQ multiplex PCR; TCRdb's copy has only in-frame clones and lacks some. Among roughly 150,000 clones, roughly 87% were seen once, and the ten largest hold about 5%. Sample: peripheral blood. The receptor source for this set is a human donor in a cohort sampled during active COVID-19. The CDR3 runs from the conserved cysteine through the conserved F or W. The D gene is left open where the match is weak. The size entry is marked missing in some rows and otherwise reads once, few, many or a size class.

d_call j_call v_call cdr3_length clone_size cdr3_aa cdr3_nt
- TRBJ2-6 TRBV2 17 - CASSAGDGRTGANVLTF TGTGCCAGCAGTGCGGGGGACGGGAGAACTGGGGCCAACGTCCTGACTTTC
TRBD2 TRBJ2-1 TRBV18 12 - CASAAGGNEQFF TGTGCCAGCGCTGCGGGAGGGAATGAGCAGTTCTTC
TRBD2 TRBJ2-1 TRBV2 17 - CASSGELAGDSYNEQFF TGTGCCAGCAGTGGTGAACTAGCGGGAGACTCCTACAATGAGCAGTTCTTC
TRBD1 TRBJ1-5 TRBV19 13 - CASTDRAPQPQHF TGTGCCAGTACCGACAGGGCCCCTCAGCCCCAGCATTTT
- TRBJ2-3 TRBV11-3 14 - CASSWEFRTDTQYF TGTGCCAGCAGCTGGGAGTTTCGGACAGATACGCAGTATTTT
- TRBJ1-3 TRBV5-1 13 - CASSSVGGNTIYF TGCGCCAGCAGCTCGGTGGGCGGAAACACCATATATTTT
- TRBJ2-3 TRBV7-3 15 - CASRPAEPSTDTQYF TGTGCCAGCAGACCAGCGGAGCCTAGCACAGATACGCAGTATTTT
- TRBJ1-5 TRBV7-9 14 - CASSLAGGTQPQHF TGTGCCAGCAGCTTAGCTGGGGGCACTCAGCCCCAGCATTTT
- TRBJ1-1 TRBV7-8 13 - CASSPQVNTEAFF TGTGCCAGCAGCCCGCAGGTGAACACTGAAGCTTTCTTT
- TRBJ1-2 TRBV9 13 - CASSDDSYYGYTF TGTGCCAGCAGTGACGACAGTTACTATGGCTACACCTTC
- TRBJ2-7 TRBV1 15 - CTSSQVGLAGYEQYF TGCACCAGCAGCCAGGTGGGACTAGCAGGCTACGAGCAGTACTTC
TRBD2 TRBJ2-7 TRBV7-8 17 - CASSLASVVGRGYEQYF TGTGCCAGCAGCTTAGCATCGGTAGTTGGGAGGGGTTACGAGCAGTACTTC
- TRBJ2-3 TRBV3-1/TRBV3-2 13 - CASSRGGPDTQYF TGTGCCAGCAGCCGGGGGGGCCCAGATACGCAGTATTTT
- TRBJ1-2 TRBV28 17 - CASSRGSSSGRNYGYTF TGTGCCAGCAGCCGCGGGAGCAGCTCGGGCCGGAACTATGGCTACACCTTC
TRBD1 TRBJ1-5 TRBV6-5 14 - CASNFRGPNQPQHF TGTGCCAGCAATTTCAGGGGGCCGAATCAGCCCCAGCATTTT
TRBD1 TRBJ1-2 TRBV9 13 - CASSLQGALGYTF TGTGCCAGCAGCCTACAGGGGGCCTTGGGCTACACCTTC
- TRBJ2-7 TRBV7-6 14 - CASSPGEATYEQYF TGTGCCAGCAGCCCCGGAGAGGCCACCTACGAGCAGTACTTC
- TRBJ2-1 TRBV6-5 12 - CASREVLGGQFF TGTGCCAGCAGAGAGGTCTTAGGTGGGCAGTTCTTC
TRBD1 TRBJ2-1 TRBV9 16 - CASSVAPGQGTNEQFF TGTGCCAGCAGCGTAGCCCCGGGACAGGGCACCAATGAGCAGTTCTTC
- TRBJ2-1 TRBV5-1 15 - CASSLADSFYNEQFF TGCGCCAGCAGCTTGGCCGATAGTTTCTACAATGAGCAGTTCTTC
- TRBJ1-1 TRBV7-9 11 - CASSQDTEAFF TGTGCCAGCAGCCAGGACACTGAAGCTTTCTTT
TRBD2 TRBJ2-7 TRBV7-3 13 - CASSSGEGYEQYF TGTGCCAGCAGCAGCGGGGAGGGCTACGAGCAGTACTTC
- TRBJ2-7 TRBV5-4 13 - CASSFSGTYEQYF TGTGCCAGCAGCTTTAGCGGTACCTACGAGCAGTACTTC
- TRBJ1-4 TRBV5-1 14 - CASSLVQPEEKLFF TGCGCCAGCAGCTTGGTACAGCCTGAGGAAAAACTGTTTTTT
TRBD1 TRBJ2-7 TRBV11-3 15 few CASSLDWTGPYEQYF TGTGCCAGCAGCTTAGACTGGACAGGGCCCTACGAGCAGTACTTC
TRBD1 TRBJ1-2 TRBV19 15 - CASSLRTGGFYGYTF TGTGCCAGTAGTCTAAGGACAGGGGGTTTCTATGGCTACACCTTC
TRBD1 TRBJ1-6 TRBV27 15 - CASSWKGGMDSPLHF TGTGCCAGCAGTTGGAAAGGGGGCATGGATTCACCCCTCCACTTT
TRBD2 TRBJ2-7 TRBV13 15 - CASRQTSGRSYEQYF TGTGCCAGCAGACAGACTAGCGGGAGAAGCTACGAGCAGTACTTC
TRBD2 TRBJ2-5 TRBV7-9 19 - CASSLKFSGRPPSQETQYF TGTGCCAGCAGCTTAAAGTTCAGCGGGAGGCCCCCCTCCCAAGAGACCCAGTACTTC
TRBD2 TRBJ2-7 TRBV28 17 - CASSLLAGLAGRSGQYF TGTGCCAGCAGTTTATTAGCTGGACTAGCGGGAAGGTCGGGGCAGTACTTC
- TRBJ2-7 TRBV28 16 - CASTLGGPPSKYEQYF TGTGCCAGCACCCTGGGGGGGCCACCATCAAAATACGAGCAGTACTTC
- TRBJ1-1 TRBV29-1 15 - CSVDGRGRVATEAFF TGCAGCGTTGACGGGCGGGGGCGAGTGGCGACTGAAGCTTTCTTT
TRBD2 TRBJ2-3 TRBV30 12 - CAWSPGGAPRYF TGTGCCTGGAGTCCGGGGGGGGCCCCGCGGTATTTT
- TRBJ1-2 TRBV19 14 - CASSIGGVLYGYTF TGTGCCAGTAGTATAGGGGGAGTCCTCTATGGCTACACCTTC
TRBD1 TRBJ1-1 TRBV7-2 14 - CASSLGTGKTEAFF TGTGCCAGCAGCTTGGGGACAGGGAAGACTGAAGCTTTCTTT
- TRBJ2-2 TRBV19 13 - CASSIKGAGELFF TGTGCCAGTAGTATTAAGGGGGCCGGGGAGCTGTTTTTT
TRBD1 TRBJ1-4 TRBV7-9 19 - CASSSRVPYTDRGSEKLFF TGTGCCAGCAGCTCTAGAGTCCCTTACACTGACAGGGGCAGTGAAAAACTGTTTTTT
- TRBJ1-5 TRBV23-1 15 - CASSQTEVQNQPQHF TGCGCCAGCAGTCAAACGGAGGTACAAAATCAGCCCCAGCATTTT
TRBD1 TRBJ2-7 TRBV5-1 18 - CASSLEWEQGRPDNEQYF TGCGCCAGCAGCTTGGAGTGGGAACAGGGGCGTCCCGACAACGAGCAGTACTTC
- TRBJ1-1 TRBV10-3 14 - CAISEGEGNTEAFF TGTGCCATCAGTGAAGGTGAGGGAAACACTGAAGCTTTCTTT
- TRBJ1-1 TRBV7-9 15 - CASSSGYQGNTEAFF TGTGCCAGCAGCTCCGGATACCAGGGGAACACTGAAGCTTTCTTT